This T cell receptor (beta chain) was documented in a study of cytomegalovirus exposure and HLA in healthy donors. Study observations and caveats: The authors assumed roughly uniform sequencing depth across donors for presence/absence analyses. Analysis was carried out at a later point, and it linked a missense DCLRE1C variant to TCR beta V- and J-gene trimming.

Germline V gene data show CDR1 as LGHNA and CDR2 as YNFKEQ. V was cut by 5 bases and J by 8 bases, with 19 bases left in between. The CDR3 loop spans 15 amino acids. Researchers ran the PCR with 60 Vbeta and 13 Jbeta primers. Measured with immunoSEQ multiplex PCR; TCRdb has only the in-frame clones, and not every one. The repertoire holds over 90,000 clones, with around 64% as singletons. As regards this clone: What it recognizes is unknown.

Material: PBMCs. The sequence was obtained from a man aged 55-75 years in good health and CMV-seronegative. V usage is TRBV4-2 and J usage is TRBJ2-1; TRBD2 is a possible D gene (6 bases). CDR3 region: CASSTYGSDNDEQFF. The CDR3 DNA is TGTGCCAGCAGCACGTACGGGAGCGACAATGATGAGCAGTTCTTC.